These T cell receptor beta chains were read from a single sample in a study of blood T cell repertoires in COVID-19. TCRdb's table, derived via immunoSEQ multiplex PCR, lists solely in-frame clones and lacks some. The repertoire has just over 85,000 clones, roughly 87% of them found once; the top ten carry roughly 8.7%. Material for sequencing was peripheral blood. The receptors originated from a man between 45 and 60 years old with acute or convalescent COVID-19. Each CDR3 is given with its conserved first and last residue. D genes are given only for firm matches. Clone size, where shown, is once, few, many, or a class for clones that have expanded.

j_gene | abundance | v_gene | d_gene | CDR3aa | CDR3nt
TRBJ2-2 | NA | TRBV14 | NA | CASSPSGGSSGELFF | TGTGCCAGCAGCCCATCCGGGGGATCGTCCGGGGAGCTGTTTTTT
TRBJ1-3 | NA | TRBV5-1 | NA | CASSPPGRNTIYF | TGCGCCAGCAGCCCCCCAGGGAGAAACACCATATATTTT
TRBJ1-2 | NA | TRBV30 | TRBD1 | CAWSRDRGTYGYTF | TGTGCCTGGAGTCGGGACAGGGGAACCTATGGCTACACCTTC
TRBJ1-5 | NA | TRBV11-2 | NA | CASSLVAYQPQHF | TGTGCCAGCAGCTTAGTTGCGTATCAGCCCCAGCATTTT
TRBJ2-3 | NA | TRBV28 | TRBD2 | CASRTGTRGTDTQYF | TGTGCCAGCAGGACCGGGACTAGGGGCACAGATACGCAGTATTTT
TRBJ2-7 | NA | TRBV15 | TRBD2 | CATSMGLAGSYEQYF | TGTGCCACCAGCATGGGACTAGCGGGCTCCTACGAGCAGTACTTC
TRBJ2-3 | NA | TRBV3-1/TRBV3-2 | NA | CASRHSGTSTDTQYF | TGTGCCAGCAGGCACTCCGGGACTAGCACAGATACGCAGTATTTT
TRBJ2-1 | NA | TRBV25-1 | NA | CASSGIRDKSYNEQFF | TGTGCCAGCAGTGGAATCCGGGACAAATCCTACAATGAGCAGTTCTTC
TRBJ2-3 | NA | TRBV9 | TRBD2 | CASSPYKASGITDTQYF | TGTGCCAGCAGCCCCTACAAGGCTAGCGGGATTACAGATACGCAGTATTTT
TRBJ1-2 | NA | TRBV27 | TRBD1 | CASSFSGGRRSGYTF | TGTGCCAGCAGTTTCTCAGGGGGTCGGCGGAGTGGCTACACCTTC
TRBJ2-5 | NA | TRBV3-1/TRBV3-2 | TRBD2 | CASSPGRGGTQYF | TGTGCCAGCAGCCCCGGGAGGGGTGGGACCCAGTACTTC
TRBJ2-5 | NA | TRBV9 | NA | CASSVDGPGGQRETQYF | TGTGCCAGCAGCGTAGATGGACCCGGGGGTCAGAGGGAGACCCAGTACTTC
TRBJ2-3 | NA | TRBV9 | TRBD2 | CASSELAGGQPDTQYF | TGTGCCAGCAGTGAACTAGCGGGGGGGCAGCCAGATACGCAGTATTTT
TRBJ2-3 | NA | TRBV28 | TRBD2 | CASRASGADTQYF | TGTGCCAGCAGGGCAAGCGGGGCAGATACGCAGTATTTT
TRBJ1-5 | NA | TRBV6-5 | TRBD1 | CASTSKKQGLGSQHF | TGTGCCAGCACCTCAAAAAAACAGGGGTTAGGGTCCCAGCATTTT
TRBJ2-7 | once | TRBV7-2 | TRBD1 | CASSLGPFTDRVIPYEQYF | TGTGCCAGCAGCTTAGGGCCGTTTACGGACAGGGTAATTCCCTACGAGCAGTACTTC
TRBJ2-6 | NA | TRBV6-5 | TRBD1 | CASSYGTGSGANVLTF | TGTGCCAGCAGTTATGGGACAGGCTCTGGGGCCAACGTCCTGACTTTC
TRBJ1-1 | few | TRBV6-5 | NA | CASSSRQKNTEAFF | TGTGCCAGCAGCTCGCGACAGAAGAACACTGAAGCTTTCTTT
TRBJ1-2 | NA | TRBV7-9 | NA | CASSPDGGPNYGYTF | TGTGCCAGCAGCCCCGATGGGGGCCCTAACTATGGCTACACCTTC
TRBJ2-1 | NA | TRBV29-1 | NA | CSVDRVHNEQFF | TGCAGCGTTGACAGGGTACACAATGAGCAGTTCTTC
TRBJ2-3 | NA | TRBV4-1 | NA | CASSLGAGADTQYF | TGCGCCAGCAGCCTAGGAGCGGGTGCAGATACGCAGTATTTT
TRBJ2-7 | few | TRBV7-9 | TRBD2 | CASSGVQAGGSYEQYF | TGTGCCAGCAGCGGGGTTCAAGCGGGGGGCTCCTACGAGCAGTACTTC
TRBJ1-3 | NA | TRBV7-2 | NA | CASSLGHSSGNTIYF | TGTGCCAGCAGCTTAGGCCACAGCTCTGGAAACACCATATATTTT
TRBJ1-2 | NA | TRBV10-3 | NA | CAIADANNYGYTF | TGTGCCATTGCGGATGCCAATAACTATGGCTACACCTTC
TRBJ1-5 | NA | TRBV6-5 | NA | CASSYSGGGGQPQHF | TGTGCCAGCAGTTACTCGGGGGGAGGGGGTCAGCCCCAGCATTTT
TRBJ1-4 | NA | TRBV6-1 | NA | CASSEIGGPTNEKLFF | TGTGCCAGCAGTGAAATTGGGGGCCCAACTAATGAAAAACTGTTTTTT
TRBJ1-2 | once | TRBV30 | TRBD1 | CAWRLQGENYGYTF | TGTGCCTGGAGGTTACAGGGGGAAAACTATGGCTACACCTTC
TRBJ2-3 | NA | TRBV24-1 | NA | CATSDSIDRNTDTQYF | TGTGCCACCAGTGATTCGATCGACAGAAACACAGATACGCAGTATTTT
TRBJ1-1 | NA | TRBV7-2 | NA | CASSPRPGLGEDTEAFF | TGTGCCAGCAGCCCAAGACCCGGGCTGGGGGAGGACACTGAAGCTTTCTTT
TRBJ1-4 | NA | TRBV7-9 | NA | CASSLIRGEKLFF | TGTGCCAGCAGCTTAATAAGAGGGGAAAAACTGTTTTTT
TRBJ1-4 | NA | TRBV28 | NA | CASNGFGEKLFF | TGTGCCAGCAACGGTTTTGGTGAAAAACTGTTTTTT
TRBJ1-2 | few | TRBV28 | NA | CASSPSGQGHGYTF | TGTGCCAGCAGTCCTTCGGGGCAGGGGCATGGCTACACCTTC
TRBJ2-5 | NA | TRBV5-6 | TRBD2 | CASSHAGGRYQETQYF | TGTGCCAGCAGCCACGCGGGGGGGCGGTACCAAGAGACCCAGTACTTC
TRBJ2-2 | NA | TRBV29-1 | TRBD1 | CSVTAFKPGQGAGELFF | TGCAGCGTTACTGCATTCAAACCGGGACAGGGCGCCGGGGAGCTGTTTTTT
TRBJ2-2 | once | TRBV19 | NA | CASSSSGAYGELFF | TGTGCCAGTAGTTCCAGTGGAGCGTACGGGGAGCTGTTTTTT
TRBJ1-1 | NA | TRBV29-1 | TRBD1 | CSVLTGRVGEAFF | TGCAGCGTCCTGACAGGGCGGGTGGGTGAAGCTTTCTTT
TRBJ1-6 | NA | TRBV4-1 | TRBD1 | CASSPRTGASSGYSPLHF | TGCGCCAGCAGCCCTAGGACAGGAGCCAGCAGCGGGTATTCACCCCTCCACTTT
TRBJ2-3 | NA | TRBV2 | TRBD1 | CASRNRGPDTQYF | TGTGCCAGCAGGAACAGGGGCCCAGATACGCAGTATTTT
TRBJ1-1 | NA | TRBV6-6 | NA | CASRSNAGDTEAFF | TGTGCCAGCAGATCTAACGCGGGGGACACTGAAGCTTTCTTT
TRBJ1-2 | NA | TRBV15 | NA | CATSSSNRAGYTF | TGTGCCACCAGCAGCTCCAACAGGGCCGGCTACACCTTC
TRBJ2-6 | NA | TRBV18 | TRBD1 | CASSIPGGAGANVLTF | TGTGCCAGCTCAATCCCAGGGGGCGCTGGGGCCAACGTCCTGACTTTC
TRBJ2-3 | NA | TRBV30 | TRBD2 | CASVAGTSLYF | TGTGCCTCGGTGGCGGGGACTAGTTTGTATTTT
TRBJ1-5 | NA | TRBV10-3 | TRBD1 | CAISEGTGGSSNQPQHF | TGTGCCATCAGTGAGGGCACAGGGGGATCTAGCAATCAGCCCCAGCATTTT
TRBJ2-1 | few | TRBV20-1 | NA | CSADSSNEQFF | TGCAGTGCTGACAGCTCCAATGAGCAGTTCTTC
TRBJ2-1 | NA | TRBV6-5 | NA | CASSYFTVGPPNEQFF | TGTGCCAGCAGTTACTTCACAGTTGGCCCGCCCAATGAGCAGTTCTTC
TRBJ2-1 | once | TRBV5-1 | NA | CASSSRQDREQFF | TGCGCCAGCAGCAGCCGACAGGATCGGGAGCAGTTCTTC
TRBJ2-5 | NA | TRBV3-1/TRBV3-2 | TRBD1 | CASSLGTGKETQYF | TGTGCCAGCAGCCTTGGGACAGGGAAGGAGACCCAGTACTTC
TRBJ1-2 | NA | TRBV6-5 | TRBD1 | CASSRTGNYGYTF | TGTGCCAGCAGCCGGACAGGAAACTATGGCTACACCTTC
TRBJ1-2 | NA | TRBV30 | NA | CAWSTVRANYGYTF | TGTGCCTGGAGTACAGTCAGGGCGAACTATGGCTACACCTTC
TRBJ2-5 | NA | TRBV29-1 | NA | CSVGRRGETQYF | TGCAGCGTAGGGAGGCGCGGGGAGACCCAGTACTTC
TRBJ1-6 | NA | TRBV27 | NA | CASSVGGLRSPLHF | TGTGCCAGCAGTGTAGGCGGTCTGCGTTCACCCCTCCACTTT